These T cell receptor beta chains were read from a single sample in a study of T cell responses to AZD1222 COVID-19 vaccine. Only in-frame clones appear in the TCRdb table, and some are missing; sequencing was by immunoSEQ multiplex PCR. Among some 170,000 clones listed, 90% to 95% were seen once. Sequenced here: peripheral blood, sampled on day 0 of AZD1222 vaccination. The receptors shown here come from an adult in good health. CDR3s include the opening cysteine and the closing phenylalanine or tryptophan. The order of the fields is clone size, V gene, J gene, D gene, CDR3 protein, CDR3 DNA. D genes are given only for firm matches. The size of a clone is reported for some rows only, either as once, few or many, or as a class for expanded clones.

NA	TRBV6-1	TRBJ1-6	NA	CASSELSDRNSPLHF	TGTGCCAGCAGTGAACTTTCGGACAGAAATTCACCCCTCCACTTT
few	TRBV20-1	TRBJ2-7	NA	CSASFQPYEQYF	TGCAGTGCTAGTTTTCAGCCCTACGAGCAGTACTTC
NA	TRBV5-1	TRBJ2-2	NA	CASSWGLNTGELFF	TGCGCCAGCAGCTGGGGACTTAACACCGGGGAGCTGTTTTTT
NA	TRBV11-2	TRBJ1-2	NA	CASSIRGIDYGYTF	TGTGCCAGCAGCATCAGGGGTATTGACTATGGCTACACCTTC
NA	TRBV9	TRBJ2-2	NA	CASSALGLPGELFF	TGTGCCAGCAGCGCCCTGGGACTTCCCGGGGAGCTGTTTTTT
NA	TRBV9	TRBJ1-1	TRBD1	CASSVETGRNTEAFF	TGTGCCAGCAGCGTAGAGACAGGGAGGAACACTGAAGCTTTCTTT
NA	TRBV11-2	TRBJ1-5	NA	CASSLRRGGFSNQPQHF	TGTGCCAGCAGCTTAAGGAGGGGGGGCTTTAGCAATCAGCCCCAGCATTTT
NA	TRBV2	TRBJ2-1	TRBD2	CASSYGGASYNEQFF	TGTGCCAGCAGTTACGGGGGGGCCTCCTACAATGAGCAGTTCTTC
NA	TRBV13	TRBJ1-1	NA	CASSLPSSRGFNTEAFF	TGTGCCAGCAGCTTACCCTCATCCAGGGGTTTTAACACTGAAGCTTTCTTT
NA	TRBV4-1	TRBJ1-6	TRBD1	CASSQAPGTGDEVRHF	TGCGCCAGCAGCCAAGCCCCGGGGACAGGGGATGAGGTCCGCCACTTT
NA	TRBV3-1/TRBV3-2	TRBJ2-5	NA	CASSQLAYQETQYF	TGTGCCAGCAGCCAGTTGGCCTATCAAGAGACCCAGTACTTC
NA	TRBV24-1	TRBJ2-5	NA	CATSAAGTETQYF	TGTGCCACCAGCGCAGCAGGGACAGAGACCCAGTACTTC
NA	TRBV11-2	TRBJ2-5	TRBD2	CASSRRRAGSTSGQETQYF	TGTGCCAGCAGCCGTCGCCGAGCCGGGAGTACTAGCGGCCAAGAGACCCAGTACTTC
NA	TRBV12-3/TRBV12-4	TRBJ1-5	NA	CASSPDSQQPQHF	TGTGCCAGCAGCCCGGACAGTCAACAGCCCCAGCATTTT
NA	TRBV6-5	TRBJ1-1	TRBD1	CASRPGQGSVEAFF	TGTGCCAGCAGGCCGGGACAGGGCTCGGTCGAAGCTTTCTTT
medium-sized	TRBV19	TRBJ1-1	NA	CASGGSLNTEAFF	TGTGCCAGTGGGGGATCGTTGAACACTGAAGCTTTCTTT
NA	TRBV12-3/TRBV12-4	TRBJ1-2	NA	CASSRDKFYGYTF	TGTGCCAGCAGTCGGGACAAGTTTTATGGCTACACCTTC
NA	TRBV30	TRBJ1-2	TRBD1	CAWLPTGTGVWYGYTF	TGTGCCTGGTTGCCCACAGGGACAGGGGTTTGGTATGGCTACACCTTC
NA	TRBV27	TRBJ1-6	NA	CASNDGHNSHF	TGTGCCAGCAATGACGGCCATAACTCCCACTTT
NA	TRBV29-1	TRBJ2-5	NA	CSVEDQRTQYF	TGCAGCGTTGAAGATCAACGGACCCAGTACTTC
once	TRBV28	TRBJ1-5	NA	CASSPDWSQPQHF	TGTGCCAGCAGCCCGGACTGGTCTCAGCCCCAGCATTTT
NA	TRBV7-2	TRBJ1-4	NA	CASSSGRINEKLFF	TGTGCCAGCAGCTCAGGTCGTATTAATGAAAAACTGTTTTTT
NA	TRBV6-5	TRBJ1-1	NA	CASIPGANTEAFF	TGTGCCAGCATCCCGGGAGCGAACACTGAAGCTTTCTTT
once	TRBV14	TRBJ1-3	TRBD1	CASGQGISGNTIYF	TGTGCCAGTGGACAGGGGATCTCTGGAAACACCATATATTTT
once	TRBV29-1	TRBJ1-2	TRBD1	CSVRKGTAGYTF	TGCAGCGTTCGAAAAGGGACAGCCGGCTACACCTTC
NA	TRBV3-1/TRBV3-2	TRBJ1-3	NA	CASSQEGGLGGNTIYF	TGTGCCAGCAGCCAAGAAGGAGGGCTTGGGGGAAACACCATATATTTT
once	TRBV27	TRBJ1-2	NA	CASSRTATNYGYTF	TGTGCCAGCAGCCGGACTGCTACGAACTATGGCTACACCTTC
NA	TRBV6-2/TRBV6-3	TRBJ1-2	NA	CASSYPGVGGYTF	TGTGCCAGCAGTTACCCAGGGGTTGGTGGCTACACCTTC
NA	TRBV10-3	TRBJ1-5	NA	CAISEMNNQPQHF	TGTGCCATCAGTGAAATGAACAATCAGCCCCAGCATTTT
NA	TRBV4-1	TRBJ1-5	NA	CASSLSGESHQPQHF	TGCGCCAGCAGCCTATCAGGGGAATCCCACCAGCCCCAGCATTTT
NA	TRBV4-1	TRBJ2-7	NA	CASSQVQGLDEQYF	TGCGCCAGCAGCCAAGTACAGGGTTTGGACGAGCAGTACTTC
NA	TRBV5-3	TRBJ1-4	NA	CARSLQWGYNEKLFF	TGTGCCAGAAGCTTGCAGTGGGGTTATAATGAAAAACTGTTTTTT
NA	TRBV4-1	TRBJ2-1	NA	CASSQADWLRNEQFF	TGCGCCAGCAGCCAAGCTGACTGGCTCCGGAATGAGCAGTTCTTC
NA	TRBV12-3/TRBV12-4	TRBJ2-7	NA	CASSPQERGEQYF	TGTGCCAGCAGTCCACAGGAGAGGGGCGAGCAGTACTTC
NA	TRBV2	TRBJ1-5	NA	CASRARVGNQPQHF	TGTGCCAGCAGAGCAAGGGTGGGAAATCAGCCCCAGCATTTT
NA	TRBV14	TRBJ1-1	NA	CASSQPQGPEAFF	TGTGCCAGCAGCCAGCCCCAGGGCCCTGAAGCTTTCTTT
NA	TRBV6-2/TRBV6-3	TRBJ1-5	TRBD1	CASSIYSQGRRQPQHF	TGTGCCAGCAGTATATACTCACAGGGGAGAAGGCAGCCCCAGCATTTT